One sample yielded the 9 T cell receptor beta chains listed below, sequenced in a study of T and B cells in COVID-19 patients. Blood genomic DNA input for TRB amplification was 250-500 ng. TRB rearrangements were amplified by multiplex PCR with BIOMED2 TRB-A/B primers. MiXCR, applied by TCRdb to the multiplex PCR reads, yields one record per CDR3 protein. Found here are roughly 25,000 distinct CDR3 sequences, roughly 33% of them singletons; the top ten hold more than 1.5%. Sequencing was carried out using blood. These receptors were taken from a human donor who had recovered from COVID-19.

This clonotype ranks as medium-sized. The chain has TRBV29-1 and TRBJ2-5; D is unclear. This CDR3 is 14 amino acids long. The V end was cut by 0 bases, the J end by 0 bases, with 8 bases between. The germline gives CDR1 SQVTM, CDR2 ANQGSEA. CDR3 bases: TGCAGCGTTGAAGATACGGAATACCAAGAGACCCAGTACTTC. It encodes CSVEDTEYQETQYF.

The chain combines TRBV20-1 with TRBJ2-7, with 9 bases identical to TRBD2. With V trimmed by 4 bases and J by 4 bases, 11 bases remained unmatched. The CDR3 is 15 residues long. The V gene's germline CDR1 is DFQATT and CDR2 SNEGSKA (reference sequence). CDR3 residues: CSANRAGTSLYEQYF. The CDR3 nucleotides are TGCAGTGCTAATAGGGCGGGGACTAGCCTTTACGAGCAGTACTTC.

CDR3 protein: CSATRDTLRAPQHF. As DNA, the CDR3 is TGCAGTGCCACCCGGGACACGCTTAGAGCGCCCCAGCATTTT. The chain carries TRBV20-1 and TRBJ1-5; TRBD1 might be the D (6 bases). The V gene lost 6 bases and the J gene lost 9 bases, with 21 bases spanning the gap. This CDR3 is 14 amino acids long. CDR1 and CDR2 from the germline V gene are DFQATT and SNEGSKA (reference sequence).

Comments on this clonotype: At one boundary the junction diverges from the germline segment, which might be a read error. The V gene is TRBV4-2, the J gene TRBJ2-7; the D call may be TRBD1 or TRBD2 (5 bases each). Looked up from germline, CDR1 is LGHNA and CDR2 is YNFKEQ. The CDR3 covers 16 residues. The CDR3 DNA reads TGCGCCAGCAGCCCCGTCCCTTCGGGACGGTACTACGAGCAGTACTTC. It is translated as CASSPVPSGRYYEQYF.

This chain connects TRBV18 to TRBJ2-3; 10 nucleotides agree with TRBD1. The CDR3 spans 18 residues. The germline V gene encodes CDR1 KGHSH and CDR2 LQKENI. V was pared by 3 bases and J by 2 bases, with 11 bases of the junction left unmatched. In DNA, the CDR3 is TGTGCCAGCTCACCGGGACAGGGGACCCCGGGACTCACAGATACGCAGTATTTT. Its protein is CASSPGQGTPGLTDTQYF.

This clonotype was seen many times. The chain couples TRBV19 to TRBJ1-6; D is possibly TRBD1 (5 bases). CDR1 is LNHDA and CDR2 is SQIVND in the germline V gene (reference sequence). This CDR3 has 12 amino acids. Between the trimmed V and J ends, which lost 11 bases and 7 bases, there was a span of 12 bases. Here the CDR3 reads CASRGFNSPLHF. The CDR3 nucleotides read TGTGCCTCACGGGGGTTCAATTCACCCCTCCACTTT.

The rearrangement links TRBV12-3 or TRBV12-4 to TRBJ1-1, with 7 bases lining up with TRBD1. Trimming took 2 bases from V and 0 from J; bases not matched to a gene: 6. CDR3 length equals 16 residues. As DNA, the CDR3 is TGTGCCAGCAGTTTACCCTGGACAGGTGTGAACACTGAAGCTTTCTTT. Protein: CASSLPWTGVNTEAFF.

This clonotype was seen a few times. This chain joins TRBV18 and TRBJ2-5, with TRBD1 identical over 10 bases. The CDR3 is 14 amino acids. Per the germline V gene, CDR1 is KGHSH and CDR2 is LQKENI. The V gene end was trimmed by 4 bases and the J gene end by 5 bases; junction bases not matched to a gene: 4. CDR3 DNA sequence: TGTGCCAGCTCACTTGACAGGGGGCAGGAGACCCAGTACTTC. The encoded protein is CASSLDRGQETQYF.

This clonotype was counted between two and nine times. This chain uses TRBV7-2 with TRBJ2-2, with 9 bases matching TRBD1. The length of the CDR3 is 16 residues. After removal of 5 bases from V and 4 bases from J, the junction contained 8 bases not matched to a gene. Germline CDR1 is SGHTA and CDR2 is FQGNSA. CDR3 in DNA: TGTGCCAGCAGCCATGGGGGACAGGGTATCACCGGGGAGCTGTTTTTT. Translating gives CASSHGGQGITGELFF.